A single sample is the source of the 16 T cell receptor beta chains below, sequenced in a study of T cells in Graves' hyperthyroidism and ophthalmopathy. Amplification targeted TCR beta CDR3 regions from RNA transcripts. Carried out on the TCR CDR3, a first-round RT-PCR used the HTBI primer set. TCRdb analysed the multiplex PCR reads with MiXCR anew, one entry per CDR3 protein. The sample contains 700,000 or so distinct CDR3 sequences, about 14% of which appear only once. Sequenced material: blood. The receptor source for this set is a woman between 50 and 59 years old with Graves' ophthalmopathy.

This clonotype has ten or more counts. The V gene is TRBV7-8, the J gene TRBJ1-2; tentative D call: TRBD1 (6 bases). Germline CDR1 is SGHVS and CDR2 is FQNEAQ. CDR3 length: 16 amino acids. Between the trimmed V and J ends, which lost 3 bases and 3 bases, there was a span of 17 bases. The DNA of the CDR3 is TGTGCCAGCAGCTTCGACAGGCTCCGGATCCACTATGGCTACACCTTC. Amino acids: CASSFDRLRIHYGYTF.

There are many counts of this clonotype. The V and J genes are TRBV6-1 and TRBJ1-5; D gene uncertain. The CDR3 contains 14 residues. Germline V gives CDR1 MNHNS, CDR2 SASEGT. The ends were cut back, 7 bases at V and 0 bases at J, with 10 bases in the middle. CDR3: CASTGGSSNQPQHF. The CDR3 DNA reads TGTGCCAGCACCGGAGGGAGTAGCAATCAGCCCCAGCATTTT.

This clonotype was detected many times. V usage is TRBV27 and J usage is TRBJ2-1; 10 nucleotides match TRBD1. Germline assignment: CDR1 MNHEY and CDR2 SMNVEV (reference sequence). The trim removed 9 bases at V and 7 bases at J, leaving 6 bases unmatched. The CDR3 contains 13 residues. Here the CDR3 reads CARDRGERNEQFF. DNA for the CDR3: TGTGCCAGGGACAGGGGGGAAAGGAATGAGCAGTTCTTC.

This clonotype was observed many times. The chain recombines TRBV27 with TRBJ1-1; 9 positions agree with TRBD1. V trimming: 5 bases; J trimming: 4 bases; junction bases outside the gene matches: 2. Looked up from germline, CDR1 is MNHEY and CDR2 is SMNVEV (reference sequence). The CDR3 runs to 13 residues. CDR3 region: CASSGQGITEAFF. CDR3 bases: TGTGCCAGCAGTGGACAGGGGATCACTGAAGCTTTCTTT.

The rearrangement joins TRBV29-1 to TRBJ2-7; D is ambiguous. Trimming pared 5 bases from V and 3 bases from J, leaving 17 bases between. CDR3 length: 14 residues. Germline V gene sequence: CDR1 SQVTM, CDR2 ANQGSEA. CDR3 nucleotides: TGCAGCGTTTACCCGACGGATCACGGCTACGAGCAGTACTTC. Its translation: CSVYPTDHGYEQYF.

At least ten counts were recorded for this clonotype. The CDR3 reads CSGDGPTGGLYNEQFF. CDR3 DNA: TGCAGCGGCGACGGCCCGACAGGGGGCCTCTACAATGAGCAGTTCTTC. This sequence joins TRBV29-1 and TRBJ2-1, with 10 positions matching TRBD1. In germline, CDR1 is SQVTM, CDR2 ANQGSEA. With 7 bases clipped from V and 3 bases from J, the junction kept 12 bases outside the gene matches. CDR3 length: 16 amino acids.

Ten or more counts support this clonotype. This rearrangement joins TRBV2 to TRBJ2-7; 11 nucleotides match TRBD1. The CDR3 totals 15 residues. Trimming removed 11 bases from V and 4 bases from J; junction bases left unmatched: 13. The germline V gene encodes CDR1 SNHLY and CDR2 FYNNEI. The CDR3 loop reads CAAALRDRGVYEQYF. CDR3 DNA sequence: TGTGCCGCGGCACTGAGGGACAGGGGGGTTTACGAGCAGTACTTC.

The rearrangement links TRBV15 to TRBJ2-1; no clear D. The CDR3 is 14 amino acids. V was pared by 0 bases and J by 8 bases, with 11 bases between. CDR1 is LNHNV and CDR2 is YYDKDF in the germline V gene (reference sequence). CDR3: CATSRDPITDEQFF. DNA for the CDR3: TGTGCCACCAGCAGAGATCCCATCACGGATGAGCAGTTCTTC.

This clonotype was observed a handful of times. The chain has TRBV14 and TRBJ2-1, with 7 positions matching TRBD2. The germline V gene has CDR1 SGHDN and CDR2 FVKESK. V trimming: 6 bases; J trimming: 4 bases; junction bases outside the gene matches: 12. The CDR3 runs to 16 residues. The chain's CDR3 is CASSHKAGLKYNEQFF. CDR3 sequence (DNA): TGTGCCAGCAGTCACAAAGCGGGGCTAAAGTACAATGAGCAGTTCTTC.

In this sample, this clonotype turned up a few times. One junction end does not reproduce the germline sequence, and a read error may be involved. The rearrangement uses TRBV2 and TRBJ2-7; D perhaps matches TRBD2 (5 bases). This CDR3 contains 14 residues. The germline gives CDR1 SNHLY, CDR2 FYNNEI. DNA of the CDR3: TGTGCCAGCGGTGAATCTGGACCGGGGTACGAGCAGTACTTC. It encodes CASGESGPGYEQYF.

At least ten counts were recorded for this clonotype. The rearrangement uses TRBV30 and TRBJ1-6; the match to TRBD1 covers 7 bases. The germline V gene has CDR1 GTSNPN and CDR2 SVGIG (reference sequence). The J segment lost 6 bases and the V segment lost 6 bases, leaving 14 bases of the junction unmatched. The CDR3 runs to 16 residues. The CDR3 DNA reads as TGTGCCTGCCTAGGGAGGTTCCGGGACAGTAATTCACCCCTCCACTTT. Translation: CACLGRFRDSNSPLHF.

This clonotype was found many times. DNA for the CDR3: TGTGCCAGCTCAAGGACTAGCGGGGTTGGAAATGAGCAGTTCTTC. Protein: CASSRTSGVGNEQFF. This chain uses TRBV18 with TRBJ2-1; 12 bases align to TRBD2. The CDR3 is 15 amino acids. Germline V gene sequence: CDR1 KGHSH, CDR2 LQKENI. The V and J ends lost 5 bases and 7 bases, in that order; junction bases with no gene match: 6. The full variable domain, completed using reference TRBV18 and TRBJ2-1, is NAGVMQNPRHLVRRRGQEARLRCSPMKGHSHVYWYRQLPEEGLKFMVYLQKENIIDESGMPKERFSAEFPKEGPSILRIQQVVRGDSAAYFCASSRTSGVGNEQFFGPGTRLTVL.

This clonotype was counted at least ten times. The gene calls are TRBV10-3 and TRBJ1-3; 7 bases are shared with TRBD1. V gave up 3 bases and J gave up 0 bases; unmatched junction bases: 8. The CDR3 runs to 17 residues. Germline V gives CDR1 ENHRY, CDR2 SYGVKD. CDR3 nucleotide sequence: TGTGCCATCAGTGAAACGACAGGGCTGACCTCTGGAAACACCATATATTTT. Protein sequence: CAISETTGLTSGNTIYF.

The chain employs TRBV11-2 and TRBJ2-2; D remains ambiguous. With 4 bases removed from V and 6 bases from J, the gap between germline ends came to 9 bases. Germline V gene data show CDR1 as SGHAT and CDR2 as FQNNGV. CDR3 length equals 13 residues. This CDR3 reads CASSSGRAGELFF. In DNA form, the CDR3 reads TGTGCCAGCAGCTCGGGTCGGGCCGGGGAGCTGTTTTTT.

This clonotype appeared a few times. The V gene is TRBV15, the J gene TRBJ2-1; the match to TRBD2 covers 7 bases. Trimming cost V 1 base and J 0 bases; bases outside gene matches: 6. Germline V gene data show CDR1 as LNHNV and CDR2 as YYDKDF (reference sequence). This CDR3 has 17 amino acids. The CDR3 region has the DNA TGTGCCACCAGCAGAGGGCCTAGCGGTAGCTCCTACAATGAGCAGTTCTTC. This gives the protein CATSRGPSGSSYNEQFF.

This clonotype was detected ten times or more. The chain recombines TRBV28 with TRBJ2-5; D call uncertain. With 3 bases removed from V and 4 bases from J, the gap between germline ends came to 6 bases. The CDR3 sequence is 12 residues long. CDR1 is MDHEN, CDR2 SYDVKM, per germline. The CDR3 loop reads CASSLSTETQYF. For the CDR3, the DNA is TGTGCCAGCAGTTTGTCAACAGAGACCCAGTACTTC.